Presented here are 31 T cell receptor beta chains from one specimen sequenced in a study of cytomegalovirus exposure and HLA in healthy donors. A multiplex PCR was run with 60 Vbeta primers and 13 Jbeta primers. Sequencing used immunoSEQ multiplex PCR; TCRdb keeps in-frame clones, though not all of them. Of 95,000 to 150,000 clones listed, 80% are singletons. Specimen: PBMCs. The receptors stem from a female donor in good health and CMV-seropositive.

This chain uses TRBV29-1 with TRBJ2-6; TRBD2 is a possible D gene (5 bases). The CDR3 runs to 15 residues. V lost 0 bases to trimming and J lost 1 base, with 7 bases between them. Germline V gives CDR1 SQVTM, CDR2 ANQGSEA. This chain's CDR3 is CSVEDSGSGANVLTF. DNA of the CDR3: TGCAGCGTTGAAGACTCGGGGTCTGGGGCCAACGTCCTGACTTTC.

DNA of the CDR3: TGTGCCAGCAGTGCGGGGAGGGGCACCGGGATCCGGCAGTTCTTC. Its translation: CASSAGRGTGIRQFF. The chain carries TRBV2 and TRBJ2-1; 7 bases are a match to TRBD2. The CDR3 covers 15 residues. V lost 4 bases to trimming and J lost 12 bases; unmatched junction nucleotides: 15. Germline V gene sequence: CDR1 SNHLY, CDR2 FYNNEI.

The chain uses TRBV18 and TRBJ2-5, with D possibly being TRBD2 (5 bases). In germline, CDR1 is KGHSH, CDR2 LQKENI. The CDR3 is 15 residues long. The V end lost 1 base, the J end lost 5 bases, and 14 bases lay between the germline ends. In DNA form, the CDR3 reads TGTGCCAGCTCACCACGGCAGCCGACGGGGGAGACCCAGTACTTC. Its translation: CASSPRQPTGETQYF.

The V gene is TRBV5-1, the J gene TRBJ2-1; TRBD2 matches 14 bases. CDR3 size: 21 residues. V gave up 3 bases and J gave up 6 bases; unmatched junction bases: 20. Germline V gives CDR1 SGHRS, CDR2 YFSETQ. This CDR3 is CASSCYEPGLAGEGVCNEQFF. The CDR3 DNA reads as TGCGCCAGCAGCTGCTACGAACCGGGACTAGCGGGGGAAGGTGTGTGCAATGAGCAGTTCTTC.

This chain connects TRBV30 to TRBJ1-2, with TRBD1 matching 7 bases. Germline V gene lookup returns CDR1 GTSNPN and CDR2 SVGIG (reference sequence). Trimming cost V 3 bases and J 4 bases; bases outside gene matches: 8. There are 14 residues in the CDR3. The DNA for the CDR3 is TGTGCCTGGAGCGGTTCAGGGGGGATCTATGGCTACACCTTC. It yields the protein CAWSGSGGIYGYTF.

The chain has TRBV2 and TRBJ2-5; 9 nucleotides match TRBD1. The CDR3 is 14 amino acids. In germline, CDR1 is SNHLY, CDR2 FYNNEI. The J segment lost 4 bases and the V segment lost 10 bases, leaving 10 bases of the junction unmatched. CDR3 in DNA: TGTGCCAAAATCAACAGGGGGCGCGTAGAGACCCAGTACTTC. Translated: CAKINRGRVETQYF.

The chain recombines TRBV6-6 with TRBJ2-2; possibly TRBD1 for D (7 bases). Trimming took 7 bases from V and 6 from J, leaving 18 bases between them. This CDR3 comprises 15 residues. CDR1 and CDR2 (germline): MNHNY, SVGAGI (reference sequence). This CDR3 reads CASTGRDRLPGELFF. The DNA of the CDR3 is TGTGCCAGCACCGGGCGGGACAGATTACCCGGGGAGCTGTTTTTT.

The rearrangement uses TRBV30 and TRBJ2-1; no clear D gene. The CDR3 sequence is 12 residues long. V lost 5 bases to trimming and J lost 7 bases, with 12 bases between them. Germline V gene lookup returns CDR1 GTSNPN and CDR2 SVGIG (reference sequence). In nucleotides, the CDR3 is TGTGCCTGGGCCCGAGGTGGGAATGAGCAGTTCTTC. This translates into CAWARGGNEQFF.

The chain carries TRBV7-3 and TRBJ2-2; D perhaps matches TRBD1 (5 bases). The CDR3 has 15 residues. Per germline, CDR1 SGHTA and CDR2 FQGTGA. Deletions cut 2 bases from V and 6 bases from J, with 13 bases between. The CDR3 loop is CASSLGSGLPGELFF. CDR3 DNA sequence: TGTGCCAGCAGCTTAGGTTCAGGGCTTCCCGGGGAGCTGTTTTTT.

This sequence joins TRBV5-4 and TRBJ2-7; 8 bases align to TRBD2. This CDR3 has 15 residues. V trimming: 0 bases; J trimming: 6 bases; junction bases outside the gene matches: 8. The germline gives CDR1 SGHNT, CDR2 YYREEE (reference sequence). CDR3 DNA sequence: TGTGCCAGCAGCTTGGTGGGGACTAGGGGTGGCGAGCAGTACTTC. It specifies CASSLVGTRGGEQYF.

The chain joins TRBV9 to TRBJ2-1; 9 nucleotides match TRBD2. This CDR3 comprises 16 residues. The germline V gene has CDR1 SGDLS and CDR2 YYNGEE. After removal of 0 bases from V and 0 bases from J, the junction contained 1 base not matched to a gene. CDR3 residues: CASSVGLAVSYNEQFF. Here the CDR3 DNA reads TGTGCCAGCAGCGTAGGACTAGCGGTCTCCTACAATGAGCAGTTCTTC.

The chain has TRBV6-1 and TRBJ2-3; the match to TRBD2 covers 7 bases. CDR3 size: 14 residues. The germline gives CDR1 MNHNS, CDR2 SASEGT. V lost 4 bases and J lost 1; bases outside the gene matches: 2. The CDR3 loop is CASSGGGGTDTQYF. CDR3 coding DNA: TGTGCCAGCAGTGGTGGGGGGGGCACAGATACGCAGTATTTT.

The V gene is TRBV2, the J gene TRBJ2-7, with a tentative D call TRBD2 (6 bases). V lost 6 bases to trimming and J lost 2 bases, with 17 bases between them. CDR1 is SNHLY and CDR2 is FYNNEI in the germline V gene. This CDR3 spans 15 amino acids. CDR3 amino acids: CASSAGGFYTYEQYF. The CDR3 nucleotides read TGTGCCAGCAGCGCCGGGGGATTTTATACCTACGAGCAGTACTTC.

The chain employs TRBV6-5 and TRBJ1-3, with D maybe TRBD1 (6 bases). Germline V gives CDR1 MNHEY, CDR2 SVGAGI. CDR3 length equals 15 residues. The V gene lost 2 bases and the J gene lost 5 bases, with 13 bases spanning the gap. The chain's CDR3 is CASSYGQGWRNTIYF. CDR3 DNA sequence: TGTGCCAGCAGTTACGGGCAGGGGTGGCGAAACACCATATATTTT.

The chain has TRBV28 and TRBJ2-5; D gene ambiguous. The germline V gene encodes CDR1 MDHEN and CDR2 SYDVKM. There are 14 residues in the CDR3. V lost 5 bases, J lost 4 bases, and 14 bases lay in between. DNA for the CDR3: TGTGCCAGCAGTCCAAATCCCGCGCGAGAGACCCAGTACTTC. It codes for CASSPNPARETQYF.

CDR3 loop: CASSPLAGGSSPTEQYF. The CDR3 nucleotides read TGTGCCAGCTCACCTCTAGCGGGGGGCTCCTCTCCTACGGAGCAGTACTTC. V is TRBV18 and J is TRBJ2-7, with 11 bases lining up with TRBD2. The CDR3 runs to 17 residues. The ends lost 3 bases at V and 7 bases at J; junction bases unmatched: 14. Germline V gene lookup returns CDR1 KGHSH and CDR2 LQKENI.

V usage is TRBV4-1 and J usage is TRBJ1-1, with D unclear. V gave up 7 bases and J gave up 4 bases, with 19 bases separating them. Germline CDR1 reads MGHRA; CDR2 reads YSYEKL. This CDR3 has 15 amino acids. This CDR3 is CASTLSHGSSTEAFF. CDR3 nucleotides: TGCGCCAGCACCTTAAGTCATGGTTCTAGCACTGAAGCTTTCTTT.

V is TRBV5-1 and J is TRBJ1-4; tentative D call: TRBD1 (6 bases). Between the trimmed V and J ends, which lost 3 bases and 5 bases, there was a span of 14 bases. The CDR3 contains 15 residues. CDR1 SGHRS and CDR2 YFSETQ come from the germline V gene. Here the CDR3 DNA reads TGCGCCAGCAGCTCAACGACAGGCCAAAATGAAAAACTGTTTTTT. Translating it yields CASSSTTGQNEKLFF.

CDR3 in amino acids: CASSFTVQGNTGELFF. The DNA of the CDR3 is TGCGCCAGCAGCTTTACAGTACAGGGTAACACCGGGGAGCTGTTTTTT. V is TRBV5-1 and J is TRBJ2-2, with D maybe TRBD1 (6 bases). Trimming removed 2 bases from V and 2 bases from J, with 13 bases in between. This CDR3 comprises 16 residues. Germline CDR1 SGHRS, CDR2 YFSETQ. The full variable domain, in which reference TRBV5-1 and TRBJ2-2 provide the parts outside the CDR3, is KAGVTQTPRYLIKTRGQQVTLSCSPISGHRSVSWYQQTPGQGLQFLFEYFSETQRNKGNFPGRFSGRQFSNSRSEMNVSTLELGDSALYLCASSFTVQGNTGELFFGEGSRLTVL.

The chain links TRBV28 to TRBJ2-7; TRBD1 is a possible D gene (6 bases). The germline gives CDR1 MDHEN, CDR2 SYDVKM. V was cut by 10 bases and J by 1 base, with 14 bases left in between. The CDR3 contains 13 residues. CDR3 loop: CATTGSTSYEQYF. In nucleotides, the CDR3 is TGTGCCACTACAGGGTCAACATCCTACGAGCAGTACTTC. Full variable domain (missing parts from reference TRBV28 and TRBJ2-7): DVKVTQSSRYLVKRTGEKVFLECVQDMDHENMFWYRQDPGLGLRLIYFSYDVKMKEKGDIPEGYSVSREKKERFSLILESASTNQTSMYLCATTGSTSYEQYFGPGTRLTVT.

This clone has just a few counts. The CDR3 DNA reads TGTGCCAGCTCACCCGGGACTCAAGAGACCCAGTACTTC. Translation gives CASSPGTQETQYF. The chain couples TRBV18 to TRBJ2-5, with TRBD2 as a possible D gene (6 bases). The CDR3 runs 13 residues. Between the trimmed V and J ends, which lost 3 bases and 2 bases, there was a span of 7 bases. CDR1 is KGHSH and CDR2 is LQKENI in the germline V gene.

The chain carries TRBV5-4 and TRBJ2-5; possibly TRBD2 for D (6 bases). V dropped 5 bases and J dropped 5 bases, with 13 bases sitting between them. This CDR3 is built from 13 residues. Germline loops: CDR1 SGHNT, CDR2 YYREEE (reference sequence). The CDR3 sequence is CASSRDWGETQYF. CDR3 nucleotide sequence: TGTGCCAGCAGTCGGGACTGGGGGGAGACCCAGTACTTC.

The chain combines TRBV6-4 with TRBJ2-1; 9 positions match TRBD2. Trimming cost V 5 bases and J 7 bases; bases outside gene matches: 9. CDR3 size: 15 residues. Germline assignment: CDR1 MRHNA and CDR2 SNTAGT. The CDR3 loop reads CASSKSAGGLNEQFF. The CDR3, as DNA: TGTGCCAGCAGTAAGTCAGCGGGGGGACTTAATGAGCAGTTCTTC.

This CDR3 is CASSMWRAYNEQFF. The DNA of the CDR3 is TGTGCCAGTAGTATGTGGCGGGCCTACAATGAGCAGTTCTTC. The chain links TRBV19 to TRBJ2-1; perhaps TRBD2 as D (5 bases). This CDR3 contains 14 residues. Germline assignment: CDR1 LNHDA and CDR2 SQIVND (reference sequence). With 3 bases removed from V and 2 bases from J, the gap between germline ends came to 8 bases.

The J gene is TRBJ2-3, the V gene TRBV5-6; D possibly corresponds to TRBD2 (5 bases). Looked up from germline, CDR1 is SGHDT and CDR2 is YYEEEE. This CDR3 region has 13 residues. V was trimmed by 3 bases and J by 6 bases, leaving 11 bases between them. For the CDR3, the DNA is TGTGCCAGCAGCTACGCGAGGGCGGATACGCAGTATTTT. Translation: CASSYARADTQYF.

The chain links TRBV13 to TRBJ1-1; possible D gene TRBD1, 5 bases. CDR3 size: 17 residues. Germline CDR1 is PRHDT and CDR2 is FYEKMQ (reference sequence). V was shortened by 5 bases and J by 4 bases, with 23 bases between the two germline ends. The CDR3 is CASSHPPQRVGGTEAFF. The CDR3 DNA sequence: TGTGCCAGCAGCCACCCCCCACAGAGGGTCGGGGGCACTGAAGCTTTCTTT.

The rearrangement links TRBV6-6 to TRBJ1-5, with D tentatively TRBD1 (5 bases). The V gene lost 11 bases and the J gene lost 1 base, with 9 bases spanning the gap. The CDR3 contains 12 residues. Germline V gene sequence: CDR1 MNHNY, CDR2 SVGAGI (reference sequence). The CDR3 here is CASEGSNQPQHF. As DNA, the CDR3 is TGTGCCTCGGAGGGGAGCAATCAGCCCCAGCATTTT.

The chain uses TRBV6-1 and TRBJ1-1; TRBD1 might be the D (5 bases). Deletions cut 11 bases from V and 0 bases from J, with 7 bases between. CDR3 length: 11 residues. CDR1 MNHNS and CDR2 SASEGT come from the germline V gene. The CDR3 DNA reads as TGTGCCGGGGGGATGAACACTGAAGCTTTCTTT. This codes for CAGGMNTEAFF.

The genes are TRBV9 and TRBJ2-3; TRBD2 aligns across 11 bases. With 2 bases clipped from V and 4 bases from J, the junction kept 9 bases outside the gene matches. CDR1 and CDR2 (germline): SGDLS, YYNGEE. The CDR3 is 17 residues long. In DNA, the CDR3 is TGTGCCAGCAGCGTCCTCGTAGCGGGGGGGCTCCCAGATACGCAGTATTTT. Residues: CASSVLVAGGLPDTQYF.

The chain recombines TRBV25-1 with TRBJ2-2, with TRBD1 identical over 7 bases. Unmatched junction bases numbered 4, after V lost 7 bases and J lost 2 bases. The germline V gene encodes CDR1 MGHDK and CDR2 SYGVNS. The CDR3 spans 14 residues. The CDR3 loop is CASTDRENTGELFF. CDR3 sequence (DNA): TGTGCCAGCACCGACAGGGAAAACACCGGGGAGCTGTTTTTT.

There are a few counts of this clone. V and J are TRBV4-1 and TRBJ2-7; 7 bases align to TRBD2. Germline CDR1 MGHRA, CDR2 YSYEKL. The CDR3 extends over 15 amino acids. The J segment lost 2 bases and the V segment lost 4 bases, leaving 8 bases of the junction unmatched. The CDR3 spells CASSPRERGTYEQYF. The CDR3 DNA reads TGCGCCAGCAGCCCCCGGGAGCGGGGCACCTACGAGCAGTACTTC.